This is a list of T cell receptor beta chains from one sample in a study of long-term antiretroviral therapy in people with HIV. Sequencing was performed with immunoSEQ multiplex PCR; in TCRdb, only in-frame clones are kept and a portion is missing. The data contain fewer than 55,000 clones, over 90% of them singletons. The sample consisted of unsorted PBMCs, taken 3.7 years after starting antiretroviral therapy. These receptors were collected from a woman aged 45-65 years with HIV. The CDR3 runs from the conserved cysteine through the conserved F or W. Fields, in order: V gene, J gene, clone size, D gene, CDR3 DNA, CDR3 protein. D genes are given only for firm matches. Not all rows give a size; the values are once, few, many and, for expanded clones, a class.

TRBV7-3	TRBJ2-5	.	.	TGTGCCAGCAGCCCTAGACACCTCCAAGAGACCCAGTACTTC	CASSPRHLQETQYF
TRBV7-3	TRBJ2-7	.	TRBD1	TGTGCCAGCAGCGACAGGGGGCCTATGAACGAGCAGTACTTC	CASSDRGPMNEQYF
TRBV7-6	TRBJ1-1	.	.	TGTGCCAGCAGCTACAGAGACGGGCTAAACACTGAAGCTTTCTTT	CASSYRDGLNTEAFF
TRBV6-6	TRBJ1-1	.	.	TGTGCCAGTCTCTCCTTGAACACTGAAGCTTTCTTT	CASLSLNTEAFF
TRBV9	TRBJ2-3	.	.	TGTGCCAGCAGCCCGAGGGGGGTAAGCACAGATACGCAGTATTTT	CASSPRGVSTDTQYF
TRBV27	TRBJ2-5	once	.	TGTGCCAGCAGTTTATCCGGGGGGCTGGAGACCCAGTACTTC	CASSLSGGLETQYF
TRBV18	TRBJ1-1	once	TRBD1	TGTGCCAGCTCACCATCGGGGACAGATGAACGTGCTTTCTTT	CASSPSGTDERAFF
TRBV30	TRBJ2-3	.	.	TGTGCCTGGAGCGGGGTCACAGATACGCAGTATTTT	CAWSGVTDTQYF
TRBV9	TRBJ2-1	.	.	TGTGCCAGCAGCCCCGCTCTGGCGACAGATGAGCAGTTCTTC	CASSPALATDEQFF
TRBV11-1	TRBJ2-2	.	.	TGTGCCAGCAGCTTATTGGCTTCCGGGGCCGGGGAGCTGTTTTTT	CASSLLASGAGELFF
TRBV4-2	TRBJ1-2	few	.	TGTGCCAGCAGCCAGGGCTATGGCTACACCTTC	CASSQGYGYTF
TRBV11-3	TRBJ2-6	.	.	TGTGCCAGCAGCTCCTTTAGCTCTGGGGCCAACGTCCTGACTTTC	CASSSFSSGANVLTF
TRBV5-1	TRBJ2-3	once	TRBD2	TGCGCCAGCAGCTTGGGACTAGCGGGGGGGGATACGCAGTATTTT	CASSLGLAGGDTQYF
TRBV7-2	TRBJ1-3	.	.	TGTGCCAGCAGCCCTATAAACTCTGGAAACACCATATATTTT	CASSPINSGNTIYF
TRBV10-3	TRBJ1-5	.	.	TGTGCCATCAACCCTCGGACGGTCCTTCGGCCCCAGCATTTT	CAINPRTVLRPQHF
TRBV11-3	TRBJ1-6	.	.	TGTGCCAGCAGTTATACAGGGTCTTCACCCCTCCACTTT	CASSYTGSSPLHF
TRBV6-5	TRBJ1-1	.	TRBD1	TGTGCCAGCAGTCGACAGGGTCAGAACACTGAAGCTTTCTTT	CASSRQGQNTEAFF
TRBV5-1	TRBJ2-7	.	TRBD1	TGCGCCAGCAGCTCGAGACAGGGGTCCGAGCAGTACTTC	CASSSRQGSEQYF
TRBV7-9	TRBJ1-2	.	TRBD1	TGTGCCAGCAGCTTACCCAACAGGGGAGGGAACTATGGCTACACCTTC	CASSLPNRGGNYGYTF
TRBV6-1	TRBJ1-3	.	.	TGTGCCAGCAGGCGAACAGGTTTGGATGGAAACACCATATATTTT	CASRRTGLDGNTIYF